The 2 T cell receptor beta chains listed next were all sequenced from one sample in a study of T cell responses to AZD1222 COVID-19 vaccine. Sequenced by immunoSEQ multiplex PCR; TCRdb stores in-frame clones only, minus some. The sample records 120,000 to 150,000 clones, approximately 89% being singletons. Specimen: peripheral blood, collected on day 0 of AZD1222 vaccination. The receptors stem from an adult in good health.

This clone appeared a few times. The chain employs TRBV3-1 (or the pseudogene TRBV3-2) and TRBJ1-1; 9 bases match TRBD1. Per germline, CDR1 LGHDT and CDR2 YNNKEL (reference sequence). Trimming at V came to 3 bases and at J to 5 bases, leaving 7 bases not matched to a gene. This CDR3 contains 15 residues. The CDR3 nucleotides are TGTGCCAGCAGCCAGCACGGGACAGGGAGTACTGAAGCTTTCTTT. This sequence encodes CASSQHGTGSTEAFF.

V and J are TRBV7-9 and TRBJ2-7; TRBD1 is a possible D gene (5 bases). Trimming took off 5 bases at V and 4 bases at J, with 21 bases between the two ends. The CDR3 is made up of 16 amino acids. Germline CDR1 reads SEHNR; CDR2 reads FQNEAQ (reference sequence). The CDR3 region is CASSPGWQGRRYEQYF. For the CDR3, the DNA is TGTGCCAGCAGCCCAGGGTGGCAGGGCCGCCGGTACGAGCAGTACTTC.